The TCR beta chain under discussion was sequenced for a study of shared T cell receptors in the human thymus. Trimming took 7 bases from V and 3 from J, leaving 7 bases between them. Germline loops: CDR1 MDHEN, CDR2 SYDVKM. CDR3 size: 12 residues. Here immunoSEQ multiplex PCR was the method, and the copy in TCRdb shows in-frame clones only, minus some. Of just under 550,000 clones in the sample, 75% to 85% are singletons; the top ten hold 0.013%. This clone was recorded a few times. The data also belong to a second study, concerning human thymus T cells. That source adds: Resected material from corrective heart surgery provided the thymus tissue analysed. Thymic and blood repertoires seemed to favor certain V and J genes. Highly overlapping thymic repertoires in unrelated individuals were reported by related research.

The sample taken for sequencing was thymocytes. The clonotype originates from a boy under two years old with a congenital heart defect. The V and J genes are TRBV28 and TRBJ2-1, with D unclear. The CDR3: CASTSVYNEQFF. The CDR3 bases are TGTGCCAGCACCTCCGTCTACAATGAGCAGTTCTTC.